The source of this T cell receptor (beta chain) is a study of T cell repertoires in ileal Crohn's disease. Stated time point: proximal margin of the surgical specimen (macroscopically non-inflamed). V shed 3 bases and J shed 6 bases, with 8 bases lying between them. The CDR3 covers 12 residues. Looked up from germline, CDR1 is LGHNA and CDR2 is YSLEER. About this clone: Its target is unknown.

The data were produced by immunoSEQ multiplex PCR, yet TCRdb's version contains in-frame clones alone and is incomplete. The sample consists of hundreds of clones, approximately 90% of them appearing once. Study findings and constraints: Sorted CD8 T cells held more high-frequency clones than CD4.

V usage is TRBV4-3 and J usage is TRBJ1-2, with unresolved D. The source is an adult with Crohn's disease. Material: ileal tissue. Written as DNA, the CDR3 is TGCGCCAGCAGCCACTCGGGAGATGGCTACACCTTC. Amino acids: CASSHSGDGYTF.